This T cell receptor beta chain was documented in a study of T cell changes during pregnancy in multiple sclerosis. CDR1 and CDR2 from the germline V gene are SGHAT and FQNNGV. V was shortened by 3 bases and J by 1 base, with 6 bases between the two germline ends. The CDR3 contains 13 residues. Assay used: immunoSEQ multiplex PCR; TCRdb lists only in-frame clones, some missing. The sample has about 100,000 clones, 91% seen once; the top ten hold about 3.2%. This sample comprised peripheral blood, obtained after pregnancy. The chain uses TRBV11-2 and TRBJ1-1; D unclear. The TCR sequence derives from a female donor with multiple sclerosis, enrolled in a pregnancy study. CDR3 protein: CASSFQSNTEAFF. CDR3 sequence (DNA): TGTGCCAGCAGCTTCCAGTCGAACACTGAAGCTTTCTTT.